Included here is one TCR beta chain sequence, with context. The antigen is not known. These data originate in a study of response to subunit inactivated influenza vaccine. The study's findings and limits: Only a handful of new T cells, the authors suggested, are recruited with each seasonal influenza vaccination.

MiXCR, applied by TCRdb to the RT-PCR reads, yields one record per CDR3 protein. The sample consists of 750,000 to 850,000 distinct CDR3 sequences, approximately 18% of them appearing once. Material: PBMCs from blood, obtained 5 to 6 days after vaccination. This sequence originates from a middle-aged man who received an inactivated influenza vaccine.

CDR3 DNA: TGCAGTGCTAGGACAGGGGGCATCGGGGAGCTGTTTTTT. As protein: CSARTGGIGELFF. The rearrangement links TRBV20-1 to TRBJ2-2; 10 bases match TRBD1. This CDR3 is built from 13 residues. CDR1 and CDR2 from the germline V gene are DFQATT and SNEGSKA (reference sequence). Trimming took 3 bases from V and 7 from J; bases not matched to a gene: 2.